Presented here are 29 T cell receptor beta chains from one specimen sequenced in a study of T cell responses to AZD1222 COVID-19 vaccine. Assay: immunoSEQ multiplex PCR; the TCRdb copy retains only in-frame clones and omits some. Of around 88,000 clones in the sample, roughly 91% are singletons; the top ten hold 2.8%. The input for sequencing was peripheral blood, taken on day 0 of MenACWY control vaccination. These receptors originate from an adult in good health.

The CDR3 spells CASSFGFGREQYF. CDR3 nucleotide sequence: TGTGCCAGCAGTTTTGGGTTTGGTCGCGAGCAGTACTTC. This rearrangement joins TRBV12-3 or TRBV12-4 to TRBJ2-7; D gene unclear. Deletions cut 3 bases from V and 6 bases from J, with 12 bases between. CDR3 length: 13 amino acids.

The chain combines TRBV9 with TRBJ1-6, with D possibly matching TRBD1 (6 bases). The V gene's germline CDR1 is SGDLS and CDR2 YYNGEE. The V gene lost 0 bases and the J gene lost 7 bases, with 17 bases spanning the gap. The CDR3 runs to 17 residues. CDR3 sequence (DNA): TGTGCCAGCAGCGTAGGAGGGGCACAGGGTCCGAATTCACCCCTCCACTTT. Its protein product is CASSVGGAQGPNSPLHF.

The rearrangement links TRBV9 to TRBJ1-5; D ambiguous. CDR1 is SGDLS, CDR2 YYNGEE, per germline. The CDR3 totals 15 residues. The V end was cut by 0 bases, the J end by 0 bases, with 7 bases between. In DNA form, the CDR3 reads TGTGCCAGCAGCGTAGACAGCTATAGCAATCAGCCCCAGCATTTT. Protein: CASSVDSYSNQPQHF.

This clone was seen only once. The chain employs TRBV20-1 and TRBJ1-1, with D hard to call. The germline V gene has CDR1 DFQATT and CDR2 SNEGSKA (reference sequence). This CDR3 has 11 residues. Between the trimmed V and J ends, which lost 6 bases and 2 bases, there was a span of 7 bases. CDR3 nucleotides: TGCAGTGCCTGGGATAACACTGAAGCTTTCTTT. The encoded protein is CSAWDNTEAFF.

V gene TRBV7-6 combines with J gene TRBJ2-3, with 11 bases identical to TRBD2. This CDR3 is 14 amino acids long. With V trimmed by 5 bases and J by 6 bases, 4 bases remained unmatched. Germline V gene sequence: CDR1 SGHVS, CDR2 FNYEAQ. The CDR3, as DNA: TGTGCCAGCAGCCTACTAGCGGGGGTGGATACGCAGTATTTT. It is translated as CASSLLAGVDTQYF.

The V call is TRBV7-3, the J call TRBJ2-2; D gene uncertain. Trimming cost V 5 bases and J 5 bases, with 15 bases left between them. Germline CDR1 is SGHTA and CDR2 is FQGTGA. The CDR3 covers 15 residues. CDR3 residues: CASSLKTGGTGELFF. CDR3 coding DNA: TGTGCCAGCAGCCTTAAGACGGGTGGAACCGGGGAGCTGTTTTTT.

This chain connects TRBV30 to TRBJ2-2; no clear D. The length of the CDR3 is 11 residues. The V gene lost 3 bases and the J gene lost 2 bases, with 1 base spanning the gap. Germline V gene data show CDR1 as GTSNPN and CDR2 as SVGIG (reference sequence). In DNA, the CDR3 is TGTGCCTGGAGCAACACCGGGGAGCTGTTTTTT. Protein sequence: CAWSNTGELFF.

The chain's CDR3 is CAWSRGQGHSPLHF. CDR3 sequence (DNA): TGTGCCTGGAGTCGGGGACAGGGCCATTCACCCCTCCACTTT. The chain joins TRBV30 to TRBJ1-6; 9 nucleotides agree with TRBD1. V gave up 2 bases and J gave up 8 bases; unmatched junction bases: 4. Germline CDR1 is GTSNPN and CDR2 is SVGIG (reference sequence). The CDR3 runs to 14 residues.

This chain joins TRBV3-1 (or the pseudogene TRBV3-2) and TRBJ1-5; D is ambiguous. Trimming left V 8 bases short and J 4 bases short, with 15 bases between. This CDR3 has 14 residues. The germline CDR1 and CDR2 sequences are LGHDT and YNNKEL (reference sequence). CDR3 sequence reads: CASGLGQSNQPQHF. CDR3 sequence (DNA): TGTGCCAGCGGATTAGGGCAGTCTAATCAGCCCCAGCATTTT.

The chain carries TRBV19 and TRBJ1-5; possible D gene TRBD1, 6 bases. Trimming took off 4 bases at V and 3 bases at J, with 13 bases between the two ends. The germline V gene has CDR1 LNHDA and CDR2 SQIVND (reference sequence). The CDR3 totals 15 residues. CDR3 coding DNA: TGTGCCAGTAGTACCGCAGGGGTTCCCAATCAGCCCCAGCATTTT. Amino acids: CASSTAGVPNQPQHF.

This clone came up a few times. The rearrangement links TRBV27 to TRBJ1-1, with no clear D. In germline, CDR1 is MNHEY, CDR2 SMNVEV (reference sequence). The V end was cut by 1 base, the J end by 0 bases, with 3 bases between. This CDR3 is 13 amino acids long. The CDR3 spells CASSLWLNTEAFF. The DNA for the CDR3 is TGTGCCAGCAGTTTATGGTTGAACACTGAAGCTTTCTTT.

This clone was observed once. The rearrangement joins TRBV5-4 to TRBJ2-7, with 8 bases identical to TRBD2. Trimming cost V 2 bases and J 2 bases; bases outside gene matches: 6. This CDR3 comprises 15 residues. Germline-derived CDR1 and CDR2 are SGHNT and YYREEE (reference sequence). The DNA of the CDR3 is TGTGCCAGCAGCTTTGGCGGGGGGACTGCCTACGAGCAGTACTTC. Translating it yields CASSFGGGTAYEQYF.

The CDR3 bases are TGCGCCAGCAGCTGGACAGGGAAGACTGAAGCTTTCTTT. Its translation: CASSWTGKTEAFF. The chain is built from TRBV4-3 and TRBJ1-1; 8 bases line up with TRBD1. The germline CDR1 and CDR2 sequences are LGHNA and YSLEER. V shed 5 bases, J shed 5 bases, and the junction held 4 bases outside the gene matches. The CDR3 is made up of 13 amino acids.

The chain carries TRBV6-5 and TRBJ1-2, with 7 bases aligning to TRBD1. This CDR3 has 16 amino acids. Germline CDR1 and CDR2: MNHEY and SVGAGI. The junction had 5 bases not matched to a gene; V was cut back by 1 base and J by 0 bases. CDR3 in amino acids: CASSYLGQLANYGYTF. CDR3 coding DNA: TGTGCCAGCAGTTACTTGGGACAGCTTGCTAACTATGGCTACACCTTC.

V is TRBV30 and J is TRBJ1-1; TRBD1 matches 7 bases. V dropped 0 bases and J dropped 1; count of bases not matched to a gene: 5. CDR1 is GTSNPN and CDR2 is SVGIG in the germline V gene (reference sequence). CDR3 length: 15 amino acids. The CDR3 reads CAWSVPDRPNTEAFF. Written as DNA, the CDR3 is TGTGCCTGGAGTGTACCGGACAGGCCGAACACTGAAGCTTTCTTT.

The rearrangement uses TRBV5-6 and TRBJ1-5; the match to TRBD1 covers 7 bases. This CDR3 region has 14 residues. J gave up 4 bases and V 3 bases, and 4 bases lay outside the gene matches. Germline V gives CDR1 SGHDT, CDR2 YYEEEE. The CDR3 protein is CASSSGQLNQPQHF. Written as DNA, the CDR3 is TGTGCCAGCAGCTCGGGACAGCTAAATCAGCCCCAGCATTTT. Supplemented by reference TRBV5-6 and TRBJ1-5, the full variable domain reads DAGVTQSPTHLIKTRGQQVTLRCSPKSGHDTVSWYQQALGQGPQFIFQYYEEEERQRGNFPDRFSGHQFPNYSSELNVNALLLGDSALYLCASSSGQLNQPQHFGDGTRLSIL.

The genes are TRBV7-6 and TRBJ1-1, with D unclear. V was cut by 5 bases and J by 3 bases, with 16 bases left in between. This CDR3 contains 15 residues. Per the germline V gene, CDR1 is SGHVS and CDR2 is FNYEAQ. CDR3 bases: TGTGCCAGCAGCCGACTTTCCGAGGGTTACACTGAAGCTTTCTTT. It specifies CASSRLSEGYTEAFF.

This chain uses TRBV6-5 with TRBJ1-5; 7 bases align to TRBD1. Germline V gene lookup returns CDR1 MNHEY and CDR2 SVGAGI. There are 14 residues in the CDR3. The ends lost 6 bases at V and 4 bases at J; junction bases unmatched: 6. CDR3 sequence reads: CASRMRQGNQPQHF. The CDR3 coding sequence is TGTGCCAGCAGAATGCGACAGGGTAATCAGCCCCAGCATTTT.

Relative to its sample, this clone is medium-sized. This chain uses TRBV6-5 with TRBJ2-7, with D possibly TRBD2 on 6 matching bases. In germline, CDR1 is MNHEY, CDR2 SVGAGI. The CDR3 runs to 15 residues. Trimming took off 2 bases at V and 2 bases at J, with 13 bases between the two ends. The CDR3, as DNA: TGTGCCAGCAGTTACGATTCCCGGGGGACCTACGAGCAGTACTTC. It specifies CASSYDSRGTYEQYF.

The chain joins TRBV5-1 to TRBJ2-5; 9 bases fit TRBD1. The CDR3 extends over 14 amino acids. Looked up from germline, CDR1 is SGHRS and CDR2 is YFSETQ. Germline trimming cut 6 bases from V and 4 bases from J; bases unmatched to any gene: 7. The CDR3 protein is CASTRDRVGETQYF. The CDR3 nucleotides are TGCGCCAGCACCCGGGACAGGGTAGGAGAGACCCAGTACTTC.

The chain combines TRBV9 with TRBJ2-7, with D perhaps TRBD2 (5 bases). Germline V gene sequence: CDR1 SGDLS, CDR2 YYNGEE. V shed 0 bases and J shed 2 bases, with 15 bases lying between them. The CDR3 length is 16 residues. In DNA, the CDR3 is TGTGCCAGCAGCGTAGATGGTGGCACAGCGGCCTACGAGCAGTACTTC. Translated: CASSVDGGTAAYEQYF.

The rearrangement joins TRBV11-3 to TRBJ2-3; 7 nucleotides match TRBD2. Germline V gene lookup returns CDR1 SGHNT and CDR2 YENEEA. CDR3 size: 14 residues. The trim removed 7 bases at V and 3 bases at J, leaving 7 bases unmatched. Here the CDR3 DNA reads TGTGCCAGCAACAGAGAAGCGGGGACAGATACGCAGTATTTT. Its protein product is CASNREAGTDTQYF.

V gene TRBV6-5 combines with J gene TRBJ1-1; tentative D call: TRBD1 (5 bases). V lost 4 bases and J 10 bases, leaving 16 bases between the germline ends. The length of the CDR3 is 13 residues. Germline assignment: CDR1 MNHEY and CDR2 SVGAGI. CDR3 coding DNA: TGTGCCAGCAGTTCTTCAGGGAAGTGGGGAGCTTTCTTT. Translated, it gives CASSSSGKWGAFF.

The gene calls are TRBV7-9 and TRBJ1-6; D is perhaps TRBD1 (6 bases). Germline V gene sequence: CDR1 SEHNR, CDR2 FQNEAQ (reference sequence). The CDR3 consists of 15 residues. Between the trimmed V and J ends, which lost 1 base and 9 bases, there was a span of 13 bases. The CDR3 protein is CASSLDRQGISPLHF. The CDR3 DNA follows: TGTGCCAGCAGCTTAGACCGGCAGGGGATTTCACCCCTCCACTTT.

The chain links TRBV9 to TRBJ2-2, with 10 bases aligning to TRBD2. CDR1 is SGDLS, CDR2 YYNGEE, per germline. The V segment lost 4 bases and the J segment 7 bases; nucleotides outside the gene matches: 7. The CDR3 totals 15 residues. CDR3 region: CASSSGTSAGGELFF. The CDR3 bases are TGTGCCAGCAGCTCTGGGACTAGCGCGGGCGGGGAGCTGTTTTTT.

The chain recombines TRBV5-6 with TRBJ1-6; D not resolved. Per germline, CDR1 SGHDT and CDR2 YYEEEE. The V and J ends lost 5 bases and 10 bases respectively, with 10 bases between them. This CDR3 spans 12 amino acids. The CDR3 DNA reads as TGTGCCAGCAGTGGAGGCTGGTCACCCCTCCACTTT. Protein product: CASSGGWSPLHF.

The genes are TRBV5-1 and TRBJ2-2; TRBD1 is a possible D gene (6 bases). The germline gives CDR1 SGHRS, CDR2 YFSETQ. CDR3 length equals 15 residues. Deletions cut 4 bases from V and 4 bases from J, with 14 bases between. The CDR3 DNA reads TGCGCCAGCAGCCCAGGGGCGGTTGGCACCGGGGAGCTGTTTTTT. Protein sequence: CASSPGAVGTGELFF. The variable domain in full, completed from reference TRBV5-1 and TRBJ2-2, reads KAGVTQTPRYLIKTRGQQVTLSCSPISGHRSVSWYQQTPGQGLQFLFEYFSETQRNKGNFPGRFSGRQFSNSRSEMNVSTLELGDSALYLCASSPGAVGTGELFFGEGSRLTVL.

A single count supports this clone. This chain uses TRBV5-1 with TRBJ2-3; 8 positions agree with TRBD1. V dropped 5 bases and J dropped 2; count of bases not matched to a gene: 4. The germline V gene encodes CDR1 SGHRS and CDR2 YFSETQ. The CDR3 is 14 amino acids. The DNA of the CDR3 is TGCGCCAGCAGGACAGGGGACGACACAGATACGCAGTATTTT. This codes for CASRTGDDTDTQYF.

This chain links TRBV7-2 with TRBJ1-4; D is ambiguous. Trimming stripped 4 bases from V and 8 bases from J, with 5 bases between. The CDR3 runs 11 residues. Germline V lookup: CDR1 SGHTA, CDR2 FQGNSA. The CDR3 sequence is CASSSGEKLFF. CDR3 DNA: TGTGCCAGCAGCTCGGGGGAAAAACTGTTTTTT. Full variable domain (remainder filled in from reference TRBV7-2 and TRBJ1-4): GAGVSQSPSNKVTEKGKDVELRCDPISGHTALYWYRQSLGQGLEFLIYFQGNSAPDKSGLPSDRFSAERTGGSVSTLTIQRTQQEDSAVYLCASSSGEKLFFGSGTQLSVL.